The subject of this entry is one T cell receptor beta chain. Its target is not known. This specimen belongs to a study of T cells expressing NK-cell markers. Whole-study context: All TCR beta repertoires analysed originated from sorted CD3+CD56+NKG2C+, CD3+CD56+NKG2C- and CD3+CD56-NKG2C+ T cells. Findings of the study overall: Specificity for HCMV among expanded NKG2C+ T cell clones was not established. Among CD8+ T cells from five or six donors, dominant NKG2C+ clonotypes accounted for about 1.0-7.0%.

Each CDR3 protein gets one entry in TCRdb, which reprocessed the 5' RACE reads and gives no DNA. This sample's clone table lists roughly 350,000 distinct CDR3 sequences. Germline loops: CDR1 DFQATT, CDR2 SNEGSKA (reference sequence). The CDR3 runs to 15 residues. V gene TRBV20-1 combines with J gene TRBJ2-3; TCRdb designates TRBD1, a call that cannot be tested without DNA. Input material: blood T cells: a sorted CD56 or NKG2C T cell subset, CD4+ or CD8+ T cells, or bulk PBMC T cells (not recorded which). This receptor was identified in a man between 18 and 69 years old in good health. This CDR3 reads CSARVEGVGRDTQYF.